The 7 T cell receptor beta chains presented below share a single source sample, sequenced in a study of blood T cells in healthy people across ages. A second PCR, run for about 6 to 11 cycles, used a sample-barcoded 5' primer plus a J-beta primer mix. TCRdb re-derived calls from the 5' RACE reads in MiXCR, one entry per CDR3 protein. The repertoire includes over 1,500,000 distinct CDR3 sequences, around 48% of them detected once, and 2% to 2.5% sits in the top ten. Specimen: blood. Receptors originate from a woman in her forties in good health.

This sequence joins TRBV20-1 and TRBJ1-5; a weak D match, TRBD1 (5 bases). The CDR3 covers 14 residues. V was clipped by 8 bases and J by 2 bases, with 16 bases between them. Germline values: CDR1 DFQATT, CDR2 SNEGSKA (reference sequence). DNA for the CDR3: TGCAGTCCTGTCCCCGGACACCGCAATCAGCCCCAGCATTTT. It codes for CSPVPGHRNQPQHF.

This clonotype was detected a few times. This chain joins TRBV24-1 and TRBJ2-3, with TRBD2 identical over 11 bases. V trimming: 2 bases; J trimming: 2 bases; junction bases outside the gene matches: 5. The CDR3 loop spans 17 amino acids. CDR1 KGHDR and CDR2 SFDVKD come from the germline V gene. In DNA form, the CDR3 reads TGTGCCACCAGTGATTCGCGACTAGCGGGGTCCACAGATACGCAGTATTTT. Amino acid sequence: CATSDSRLAGSTDTQYF.

This rearrangement joins TRBV12-3 or TRBV12-4 to TRBJ1-4; D is uncertain. The V end was cut by 3 bases, the J end by 5 bases, with 7 bases between. CDR3 size: 13 residues. The CDR3 loop reads CASSLNTNEKLFF. Written as DNA, the CDR3 is TGTGCCAGCAGTTTGAATACAAATGAAAAACTGTTTTTT.

The V gene is TRBV6-5, the J gene TRBJ1-2, with D unclear. Looked up from germline, CDR1 is MNHEY and CDR2 is SVGAGI. Trimming pared 2 bases from V and 8 bases from J, leaving 12 bases between. This CDR3 is 13 amino acids long. CDR3 amino acids: CASSYIQDAGYTF. In DNA form, the CDR3 reads TGTGCCAGCAGTTACATCCAGGACGCAGGCTACACCTTC.

The chain joins TRBV28 to TRBJ2-5; 12 nucleotides align to TRBD2. The J segment lost 3 bases and the V segment lost 8 bases, leaving 10 bases of the junction unmatched. The CDR3 consists of 16 residues. Germline assignment: CDR1 MDHEN and CDR2 SYDVKM. This CDR3 reads CASHSRLAGGKETQYF. CDR3 DNA sequence: TGTGCCAGCCACAGTAGGCTAGCGGGGGGGAAAGAGACCCAGTACTTC.

The DNA for the CDR3 is TGTGCCAGCAGCTCTACGGGACCCCCGGACATTCAGTACTTC. It codes for CASSSTGPPDIQYF. The chain is built from TRBV9 and TRBJ2-4, with D possibly called TRBD1 or TRBD2 (5 bases each). Germline assignment: CDR1 SGDLS and CDR2 YYNGEE. V was pared by 4 bases and J by 8 bases, with 16 bases between. The CDR3 is made up of 14 amino acids.

This clonotype has more than one count but fewer than ten. J is TRBJ1-2 and V is TRBV4-3; D ambiguous. The CDR3 runs to 14 residues. Trimming removed 4 bases from V and 3 bases from J, with 12 bases in between. Germline V gene data show CDR1 as LGHNA and CDR2 as YSLEER. CDR3 DNA sequence: TGCGCCAGCAGCCCTACGGCAGACTACTATGGCTACACCTTC. It translates to CASSPTADYYGYTF.